These 2 T cell receptor beta chains were all obtained from the same sample, sequenced in a study of blood T cell repertoires in COVID-19 (dated by TCRdb to 2018 to 2021). The protocol used for the library was the immunoSEQ multiplex PCR assay. Sourced from immuneACCESS, this table was stored by TCRdb with only in-frame sequences that have V and J called. A share of the clones is absent; for the studies checked, an unresolved V gene accounts for under half, and the remainder has no known explanation. The sample table lists about 72,000 clones, 82% of them with a count of one. The top ten constitute around a sixth of the sample. Sequenced input: peripheral blood. The receptors derive from a human donor in a cohort sampled during active COVID-19.

This chain uses TRBV11-2 with TRBJ2-7, with D perhaps matching TRBD2 (6 bases). Looked up from germline, CDR1 is SGHAT and CDR2 is FQNNGV. Trimming took off 4 bases at V and 6 bases at J, with 13 bases between the two ends. The CDR3 has 13 amino acids. Written as DNA, the CDR3 is TGTGCCAGCAGCTCCGGGGGAGTAGGCGAGCAGTACTTC. It translates to CASSSGGVGEQYF. The whole variable domain, filled in from reference TRBV11-2 and TRBJ2-7, reads EAGVAQSPRYKIIEKRQSVAFWCNPISGHATLYWYQQILGQGPKLLIQFQNNGVVDDSQLPKDRFSAERLKGVDSTLKIQPAKLEDSAVYLCASSSGGVGEQYFGPGTRLTVT.

This clone was recorded a few times. This chain links TRBV18 with TRBJ2-7; D possibly corresponds to TRBD2 (5 bases). Germline V lookup: CDR1 KGHSH, CDR2 LQKENI. The CDR3 sequence is 14 residues long. V dropped 1 base and J dropped 0 bases, with 7 bases sitting between them. The CDR3 DNA reads TGTGCCAGCTCACCACGGGAGTTCTCCTACGAGCAGTACTTC. Translating gives CASSPREFSYEQYF.